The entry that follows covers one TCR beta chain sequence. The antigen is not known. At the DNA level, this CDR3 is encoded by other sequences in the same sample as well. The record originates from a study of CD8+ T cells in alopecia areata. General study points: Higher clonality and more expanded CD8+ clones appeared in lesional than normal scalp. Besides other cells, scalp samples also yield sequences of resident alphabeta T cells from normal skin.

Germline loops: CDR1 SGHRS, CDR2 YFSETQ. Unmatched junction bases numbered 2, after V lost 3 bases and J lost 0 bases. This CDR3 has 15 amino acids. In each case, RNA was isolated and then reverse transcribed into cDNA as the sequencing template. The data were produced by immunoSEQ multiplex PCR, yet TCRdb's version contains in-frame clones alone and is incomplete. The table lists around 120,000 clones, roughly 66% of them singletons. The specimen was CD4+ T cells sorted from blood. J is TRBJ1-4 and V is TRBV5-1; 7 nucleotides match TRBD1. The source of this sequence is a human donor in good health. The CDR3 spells CASSSGQPTNEKLFF. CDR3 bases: TGCGCCAGCAGCTCGGGACAGCCAACTAATGAAAAACTGTTTTTT.